This TCR beta chain derives from a study of T cell changes during pregnancy in multiple sclerosis. Data came from immunoSEQ multiplex PCR; TCRdb stores just in-frame clones and leaves some out. Of about 38,000 clones listed, 93% were seen once; the top ten hold roughly 8%. V lost 10 bases, J lost 6 bases, and 10 bases stayed unmatched. CDR3 length: 13 residues. CDR1 and CDR2 (germline): LNHDA, SQIVND (reference sequence). This sample comprised CD8+ T cells from peripheral blood mononuclear cells, obtained in the third trimester of pregnancy. The chain is built from TRBV19 and TRBJ2-7, with 9 bases lining up with TRBD1. The TCR sequence derives from a female donor with multiple sclerosis, enrolled in a pregnancy study. In DNA, the CDR3 is TGTGCCACCTTTCCGGGACAGGGCTCCGAGCAGTACTTC. Translated, it gives CATFPGQGSEQYF.